This is a list of T cell receptor beta chains from one sample in a study of blood T cells in healthy people across ages. Each CDR3 protein is one row after TCRdb ran MiXCR on the 5' RACE reads. Here the sample spans about 1.1 million distinct CDR3 sequences, under 40% being singletons. The sample taken for sequencing was blood. Receptor source: a man between 18 and 29 years old in good health. CDR3s include the opening cysteine and the closing phenylalanine or tryptophan. D genes are given only for firm matches. Not all rows give a size; the values are once, few, many and, for expanded clones, a class.

v_gene: TRBV7-9
j_gene: TRBJ2-3
len: 14
abundance: few
d_gene: NA
CDR3nt: TGTGCCAGCAGCCCTAGTGATAGCACAGATACGCAGTATTTT
CDR3aa: CASSPSDSTDTQYF

v_gene: TRBV5-1
j_gene: TRBJ2-3
len: 13
abundance: NA
d_gene: TRBD2
CDR3nt: TGCGCCAGCAGCTTGGACGCTAGCGGAACGCAGTATTTT
CDR3aa: CASSLDASGTQYF

v_gene: TRBV7-9
j_gene: TRBJ2-7
len: 13
abundance: NA
d_gene: NA
CDR3nt: TGTGCCAGCAGCTTAGGAGGGCCTGATGAGCAGTACTTC
CDR3aa: CASSLGGPDEQYF

v_gene: TRBV4-3
j_gene: TRBJ1-1
len: 18
abundance: few
d_gene: NA
CDR3nt: TGCGCCAGCAGCCAAGAGGCTTTCCGGGAAGGGCTGAACACTGAAGCTTTCTTT
CDR3aa: CASSQEAFREGLNTEAFF

v_gene: TRBV20-1
j_gene: TRBJ2-4
len: 12
abundance: NA
d_gene: NA
CDR3nt: TGCAGTTTAATACCGACCCGAAACATTCAGTACTTC
CDR3aa: CSLIPTRNIQYF

v_gene: TRBV12-3/TRBV12-4
j_gene: TRBJ1-6
len: 12
abundance: NA
d_gene: NA
CDR3nt: TGTGCCAGCAGTTTCGACCCTTCACCCCTCCACTTT
CDR3aa: CASSFDPSPLHF

v_gene: TRBV25-1
j_gene: TRBJ1-2
len: 15
abundance: NA
d_gene: TRBD1
CDR3nt: TGTGCCAGCATCCCGGGACAGGGGAGCTGGTATGGCTACACCTTC
CDR3aa: CASIPGQGSWYGYTF

v_gene: TRBV20-1
j_gene: TRBJ1-2
len: 16
abundance: many
d_gene: NA
CDR3nt: TGCAGTGCTAGAGATAAAGGGAGGGGATATAACTATGGCTACACCTTC
CDR3aa: CSARDKGRGYNYGYTF

v_gene: TRBV20-1
j_gene: TRBJ2-1
len: 15
abundance: NA
d_gene: NA
CDR3nt: TGCAGTGCTAGTGGGGCAGGCCCTAACTACAATGAGCAGTTCTTC
CDR3aa: CSASGAGPNYNEQFF

v_gene: TRBV10-3
j_gene: TRBJ1-2
len: 18
abundance: many
d_gene: TRBD1
CDR3nt: TGTGCCATCAGTGGTTCGTACCCGGGACAGGGATCTAACTATGGCTACACCTTC
CDR3aa: CAISGSYPGQGSNYGYTF

v_gene: TRBV20-1
j_gene: TRBJ2-7
len: 14
abundance: few
d_gene: TRBD1
CDR3nt: TGCAGTCCCTGGGACAGGGGAGTTAAAAATGAGCAGTACTTC
CDR3aa: CSPWDRGVKNEQYF

v_gene: TRBV7-3
j_gene: TRBJ1-4
len: 14
abundance: NA
d_gene: NA
CDR3nt: TGTGCCAGCAGCTTAGATGGGGCTAATGAAAAACTGTTTTTT
CDR3aa: CASSLDGANEKLFF

v_gene: TRBV7-2
j_gene: TRBJ1-2
len: 11
abundance: few
d_gene: NA
CDR3nt: TGTGCCAGCAGCTACTATGGTGGCTACACCTTC
CDR3aa: CASSYYGGYTF

v_gene: TRBV6-2/TRBV6-3
j_gene: TRBJ2-5
len: 16
abundance: NA
d_gene: NA
CDR3nt: TGTGCCAGCAGTTACTCATTCCAGAAATACCAAGAGACCCAGTACTTC
CDR3aa: CASSYSFQKYQETQYF

v_gene: TRBV6-5
j_gene: TRBJ2-3
len: 16
abundance: NA
d_gene: NA
CDR3nt: TGTGCCAGCAGTTACTCCCCCATGACTAGCACAGATACGCAGTATTTT
CDR3aa: CASSYSPMTSTDTQYF